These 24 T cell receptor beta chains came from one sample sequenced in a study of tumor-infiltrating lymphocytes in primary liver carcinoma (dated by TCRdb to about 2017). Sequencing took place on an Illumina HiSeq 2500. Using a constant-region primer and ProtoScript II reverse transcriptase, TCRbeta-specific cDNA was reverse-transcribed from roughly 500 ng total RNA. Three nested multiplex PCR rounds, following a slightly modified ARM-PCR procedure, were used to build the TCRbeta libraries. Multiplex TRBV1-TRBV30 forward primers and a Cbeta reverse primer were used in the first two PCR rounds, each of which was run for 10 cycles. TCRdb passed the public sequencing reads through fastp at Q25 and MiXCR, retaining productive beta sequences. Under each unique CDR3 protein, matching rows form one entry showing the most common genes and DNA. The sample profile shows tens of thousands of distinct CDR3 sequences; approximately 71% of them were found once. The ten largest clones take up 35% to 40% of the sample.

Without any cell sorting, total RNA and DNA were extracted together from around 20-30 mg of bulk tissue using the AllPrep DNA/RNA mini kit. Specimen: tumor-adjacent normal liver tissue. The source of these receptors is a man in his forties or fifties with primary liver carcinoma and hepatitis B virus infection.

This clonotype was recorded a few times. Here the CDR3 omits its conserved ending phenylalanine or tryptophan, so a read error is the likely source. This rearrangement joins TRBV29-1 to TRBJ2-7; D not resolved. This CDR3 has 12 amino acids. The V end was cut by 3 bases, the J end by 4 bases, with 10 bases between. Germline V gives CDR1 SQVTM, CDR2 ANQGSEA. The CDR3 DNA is TGCAGCGTTGAGTCCGCAGATTACGAGCAGTACCTT. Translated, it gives CSVESADYEQYL.

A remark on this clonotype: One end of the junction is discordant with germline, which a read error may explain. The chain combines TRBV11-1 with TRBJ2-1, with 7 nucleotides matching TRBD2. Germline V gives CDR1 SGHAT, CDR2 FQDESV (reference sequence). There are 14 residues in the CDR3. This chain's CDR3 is CASTQSGIYDELFF. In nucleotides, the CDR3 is TGTGCCAGCACCCAAAGCGGGATATACGATGAGCTGTTCTTC. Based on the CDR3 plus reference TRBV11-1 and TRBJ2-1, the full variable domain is EAEVAQSPRYKITEKSQAVAFWCDPISGHATLYWYRQILGQGPELLVQFQDESVVDDSQLPKDRFSAERLKGVDSTLKIQPAELGDSAMYLCASTQSGIYDELFFGPGTRLTVL.

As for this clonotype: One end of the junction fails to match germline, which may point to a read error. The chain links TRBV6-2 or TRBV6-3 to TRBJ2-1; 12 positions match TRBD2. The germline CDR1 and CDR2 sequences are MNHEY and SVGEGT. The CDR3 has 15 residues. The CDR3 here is CASRPLAGGYIEQLF. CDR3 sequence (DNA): TGTGCCAGCAGGCCACTAGCGGGAGGTTACATTGAGCAGCTCTTC.

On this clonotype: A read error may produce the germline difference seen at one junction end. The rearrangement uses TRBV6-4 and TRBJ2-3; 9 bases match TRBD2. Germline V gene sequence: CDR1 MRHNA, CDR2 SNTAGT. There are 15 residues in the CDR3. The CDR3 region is CAGSRIAGETYTQYF. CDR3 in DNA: TGTGCCGGCAGCCGAATAGCGGGAGAAACATATACGCAGTATTTT.

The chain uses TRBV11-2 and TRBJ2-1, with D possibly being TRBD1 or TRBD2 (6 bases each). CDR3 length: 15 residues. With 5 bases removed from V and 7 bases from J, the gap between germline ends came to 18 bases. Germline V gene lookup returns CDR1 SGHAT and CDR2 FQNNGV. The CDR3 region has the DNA TGTGCCAGCAGCAGGCCTAGGGGGGATAGGAATGAGCAGTTCTTC. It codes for CASSRPRGDRNEQFF.

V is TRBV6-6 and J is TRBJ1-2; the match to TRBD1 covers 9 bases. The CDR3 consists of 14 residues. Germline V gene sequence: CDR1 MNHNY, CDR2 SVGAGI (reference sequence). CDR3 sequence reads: CTSSRTQGACGYTF. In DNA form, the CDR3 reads TGTACGAGCAGTCGGACACAGGGGGCGTGTGGCTACACCTTC.

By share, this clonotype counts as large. CDR3 in amino acids: CASSPSSIQGTGRETQYF. The DNA of the CDR3 is TGTGCCAGCAGCCCTAGCTCAATCCAGGGTACTGGGCGGGAGACCCAGTACTTC. The chain carries TRBV11-2 and TRBJ2-5; D might be TRBD1 or TRBD2, each matching 5 bases. Trimming took off 5 bases at V and 5 bases at J, with 27 bases between the two ends. The length of the CDR3 is 18 residues. Germline CDR1 and CDR2: SGHAT and FQNNGV. The variable domain in full, completed from reference TRBV11-2 and TRBJ2-5, reads EAGVAQSPRYKIIEKRQSVAFWCNPISGHATLYWYQQILGQGPKLLIQFQNNGVVDDSQLPKDRFSAERLKGVDSTLKIQPAKLEDSAVYLCASSPSSIQGTGRETQYFGPGTRLLVL.

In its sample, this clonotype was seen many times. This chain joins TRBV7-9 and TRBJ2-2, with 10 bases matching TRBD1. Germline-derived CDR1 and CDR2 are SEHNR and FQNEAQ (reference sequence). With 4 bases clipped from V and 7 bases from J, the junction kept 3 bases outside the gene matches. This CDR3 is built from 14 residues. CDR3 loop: CASSSGQGDGELFF. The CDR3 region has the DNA TGTGCCAGCAGCTCTGGACAGGGGGACGGGGAGCTGTTTTTT. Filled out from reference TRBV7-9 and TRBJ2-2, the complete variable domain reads DTGVSQNPRHKITKRGQNVTFRCDPISEHNRLYWYRQTLGQGPEFLTYFQNEAQLEKSRLLSDRFSAERPKGSFSTLEIQRTEQGDSAMYLCASSSGQGDGELFFGEGSRLTVL.

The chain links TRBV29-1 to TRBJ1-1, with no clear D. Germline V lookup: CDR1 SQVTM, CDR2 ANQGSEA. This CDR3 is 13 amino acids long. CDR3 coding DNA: TGCAGTGTGCTCGATAGGAAGAAGACTGAAGCTTTCTTT. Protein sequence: CSVLDRKKTEAFF.

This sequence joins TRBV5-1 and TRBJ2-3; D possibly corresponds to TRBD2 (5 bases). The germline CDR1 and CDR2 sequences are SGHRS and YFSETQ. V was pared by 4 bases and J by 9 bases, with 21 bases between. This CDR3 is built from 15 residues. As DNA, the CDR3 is TGCGCCAGCAGCCCCCTAGCAGGACCCACGGAGACGCAGTATTTT. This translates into CASSPLAGPTETQYF.

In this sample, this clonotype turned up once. CDR3 sequence: CASSVAGRESEQYF. In DNA form, the CDR3 reads TGCGCCAGCAGCGTAGCGGGAAGGGAGTCGGAACAGTACTTC. This chain connects TRBV5-1 to TRBJ2-7; 8 bases agree with TRBD2. V was pared by 4 bases and J by 10 bases, with 13 bases of the junction left unmatched. The CDR3 runs to 14 residues. Germline CDR1 and CDR2: SGHRS and YFSETQ.

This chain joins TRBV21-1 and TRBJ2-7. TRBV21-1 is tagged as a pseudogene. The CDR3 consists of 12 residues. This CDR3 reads CASMVTAYEQYF. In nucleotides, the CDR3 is TGTGCCAGCATGGTCACGGCGTACGAGCAGTACTTT.

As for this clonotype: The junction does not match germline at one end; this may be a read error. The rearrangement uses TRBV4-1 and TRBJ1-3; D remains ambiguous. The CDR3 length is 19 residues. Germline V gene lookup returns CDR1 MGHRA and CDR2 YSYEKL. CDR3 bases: TGCGCCAGTAGCCCGCATGTCCGGGTCAGAATCCTCTCAGGAAACACCGTATATTTT. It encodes CASSPHVRVRILSGNTVYF.

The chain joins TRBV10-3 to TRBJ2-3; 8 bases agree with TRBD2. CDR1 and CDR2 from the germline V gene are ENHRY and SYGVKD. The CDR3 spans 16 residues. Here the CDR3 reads CPVSAWQRELTDTQYF. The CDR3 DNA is TGTCCCGTCAGTGCCTGGCAGCGGGAGCTCACAGATACGCAGTATTTT.

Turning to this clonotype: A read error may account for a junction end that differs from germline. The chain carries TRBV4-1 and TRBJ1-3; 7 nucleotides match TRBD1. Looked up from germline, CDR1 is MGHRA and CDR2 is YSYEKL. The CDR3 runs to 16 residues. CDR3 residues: CAGSQGGQPSRNTIYF. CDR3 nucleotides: TGCGCCGGCAGTCAAGGGGGACAGCCCTCTCGAAACACCATATATTTT.

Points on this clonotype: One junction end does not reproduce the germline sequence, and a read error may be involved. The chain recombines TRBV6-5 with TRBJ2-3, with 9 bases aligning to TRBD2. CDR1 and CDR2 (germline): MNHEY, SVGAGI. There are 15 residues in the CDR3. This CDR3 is CDSRSGLACTNTQYF. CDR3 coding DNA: TGTGACAGCAGATCTGGACTAGCGTGCACAAATACGCAGTATTTT.

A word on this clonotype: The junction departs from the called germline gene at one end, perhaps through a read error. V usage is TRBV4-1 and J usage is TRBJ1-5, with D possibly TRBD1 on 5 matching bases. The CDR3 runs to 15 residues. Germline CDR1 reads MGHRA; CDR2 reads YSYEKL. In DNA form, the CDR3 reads TGCGCAAGCAGTCCCATAGAGGGGCGCAGTCAGCCCCAGCATTTT. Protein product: CASSPIEGRSQPQHF.

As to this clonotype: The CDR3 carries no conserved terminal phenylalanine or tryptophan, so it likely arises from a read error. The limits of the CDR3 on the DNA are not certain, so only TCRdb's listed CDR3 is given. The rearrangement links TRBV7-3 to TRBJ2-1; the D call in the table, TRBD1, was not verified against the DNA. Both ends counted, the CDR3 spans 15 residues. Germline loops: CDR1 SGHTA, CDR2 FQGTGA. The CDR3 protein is CASSPGTGSGNEQFV.

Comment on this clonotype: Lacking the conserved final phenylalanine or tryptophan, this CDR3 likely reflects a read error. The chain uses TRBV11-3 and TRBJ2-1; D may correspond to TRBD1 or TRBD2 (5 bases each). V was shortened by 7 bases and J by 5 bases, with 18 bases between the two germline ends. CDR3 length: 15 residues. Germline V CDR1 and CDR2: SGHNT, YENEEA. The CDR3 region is CASNRGRNGDNEQFL. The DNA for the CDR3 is TGTGCCAGCAATCGGGGACGGAACGGAGACAATGAGCAGTTCCTC.

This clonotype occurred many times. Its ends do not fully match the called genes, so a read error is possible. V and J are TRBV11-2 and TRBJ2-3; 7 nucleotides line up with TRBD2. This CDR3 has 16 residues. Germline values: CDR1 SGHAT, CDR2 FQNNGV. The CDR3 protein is CASSRETGRVGDTRYF. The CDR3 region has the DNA TGTGCCAGCAGCCGGGAAACTGGGAGGGTCGGAGATACGCGGTATTTT.

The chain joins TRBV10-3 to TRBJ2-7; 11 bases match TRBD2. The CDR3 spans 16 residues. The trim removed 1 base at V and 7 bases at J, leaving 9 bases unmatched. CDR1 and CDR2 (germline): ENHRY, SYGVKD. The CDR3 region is CAISEWLAGGVPEQYF. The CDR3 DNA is TGTGCCATCAGTGAGTGGCTAGCGGGAGGAGTGCCGGAGCAGTACTTC.

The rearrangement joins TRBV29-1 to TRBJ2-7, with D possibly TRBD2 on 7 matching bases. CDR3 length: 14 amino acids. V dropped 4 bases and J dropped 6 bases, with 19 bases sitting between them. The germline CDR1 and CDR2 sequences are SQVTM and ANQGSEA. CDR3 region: CSVVIGGRVFEQYF. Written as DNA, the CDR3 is TGCAGCGTTGTGATAGGGGGGAGGGTTTTCGAGCAGTACTTC.

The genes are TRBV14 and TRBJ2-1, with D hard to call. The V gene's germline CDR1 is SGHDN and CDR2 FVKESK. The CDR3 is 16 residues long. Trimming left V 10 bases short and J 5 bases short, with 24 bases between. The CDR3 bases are TGTGCCAATAGTGCCGTAACGAGATGGGTAAACAATGAGCAGTTCTTC. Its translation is CANSAVTRWVNNEQFF.

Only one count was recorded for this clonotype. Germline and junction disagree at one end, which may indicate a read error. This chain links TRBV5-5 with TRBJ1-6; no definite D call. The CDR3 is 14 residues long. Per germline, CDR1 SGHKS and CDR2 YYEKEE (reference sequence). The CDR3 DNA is TGTGCCAGTAGCTCCGACCCCAGAGGTTCACCCCTTCACTTT. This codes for CASSSDPRGSPLHF.